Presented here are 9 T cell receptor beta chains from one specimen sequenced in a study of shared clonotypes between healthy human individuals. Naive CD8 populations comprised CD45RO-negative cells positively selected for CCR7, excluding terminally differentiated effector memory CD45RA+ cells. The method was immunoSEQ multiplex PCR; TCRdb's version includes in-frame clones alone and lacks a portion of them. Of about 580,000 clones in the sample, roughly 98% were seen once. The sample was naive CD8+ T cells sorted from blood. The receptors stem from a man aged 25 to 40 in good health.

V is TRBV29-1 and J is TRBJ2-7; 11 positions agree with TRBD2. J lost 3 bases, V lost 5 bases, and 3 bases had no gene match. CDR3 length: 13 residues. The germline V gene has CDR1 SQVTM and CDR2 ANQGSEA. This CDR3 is CSVRLAGFYEQYF. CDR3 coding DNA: TGCAGCGTTCGACTAGCGGGATTCTACGAGCAGTACTTC.

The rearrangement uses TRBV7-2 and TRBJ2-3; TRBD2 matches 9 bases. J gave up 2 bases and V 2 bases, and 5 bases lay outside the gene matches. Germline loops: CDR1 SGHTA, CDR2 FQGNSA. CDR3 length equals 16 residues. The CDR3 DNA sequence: TGTGCCAGCAGCTTAATAGCGGGAGCCGTCACAGATACGCAGTATTTT. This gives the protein CASSLIAGAVTDTQYF.

DNA of the CDR3: TGTGCCATCAGTGACATCCGGGGGACAGGGTATGGCTACACCTTC. This codes for CAISDIRGTGYGYTF. V is TRBV10-3 and J is TRBJ1-2; TRBD1 matches 9 bases. This CDR3 spans 15 amino acids. J lost 5 bases, V lost 3 bases, and 7 bases had no gene match. Germline-derived CDR1 and CDR2 are ENHRY and SYGVKD.

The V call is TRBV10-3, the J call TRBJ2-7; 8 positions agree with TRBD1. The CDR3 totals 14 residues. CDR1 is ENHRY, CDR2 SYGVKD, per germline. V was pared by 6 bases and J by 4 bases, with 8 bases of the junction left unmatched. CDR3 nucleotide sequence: TGTGCCATCAGAGAGGACAGGGTTGGTTACGAGCAGTACTTC. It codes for CAIREDRVGYEQYF.

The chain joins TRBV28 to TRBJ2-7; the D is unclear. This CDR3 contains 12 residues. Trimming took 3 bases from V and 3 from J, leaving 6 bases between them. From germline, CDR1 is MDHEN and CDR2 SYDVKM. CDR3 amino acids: CASSFINYEQYF. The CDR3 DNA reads TGTGCCAGCAGTTTCATCAACTACGAGCAGTACTTC. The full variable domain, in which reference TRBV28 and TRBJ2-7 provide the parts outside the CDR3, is DVKVTQSSRYLVKRTGEKVFLECVQDMDHENMFWYRQDPGLGLRLIYFSYDVKMKEKGDIPEGYSVSREKKERFSLILESASTNQTSMYLCASSFINYEQYFGPGTRLTVT.

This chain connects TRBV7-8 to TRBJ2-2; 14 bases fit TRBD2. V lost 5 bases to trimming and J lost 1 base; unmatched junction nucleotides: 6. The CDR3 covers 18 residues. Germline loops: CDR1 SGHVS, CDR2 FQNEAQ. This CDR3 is CASSPDGLAGGNTGELFF. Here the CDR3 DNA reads TGTGCCAGCAGCCCTGATGGACTAGCGGGAGGGAACACCGGGGAGCTGTTTTTT.

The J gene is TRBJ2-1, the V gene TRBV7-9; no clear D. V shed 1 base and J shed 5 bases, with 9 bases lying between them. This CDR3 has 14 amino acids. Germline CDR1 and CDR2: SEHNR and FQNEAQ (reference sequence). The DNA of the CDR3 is TGTGCCAGCAGCTTAGTGAGGTCTCACAATGAGCAGTTCTTC. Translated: CASSLVRSHNEQFF. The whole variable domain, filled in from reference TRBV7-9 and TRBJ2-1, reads DTGVSQNPRHKITKRGQNVTFRCDPISEHNRLYWYRQTLGQGPEFLTYFQNEAQLEKSRLLSDRFSAERPKGSFSTLEIQRTEQGDSAMYLCASSLVRSHNEQFFGPGTRLTVL.

Here the CDR3 reads CSVAGRGSDTEAFF. Written as DNA, the CDR3 is TGCAGCGTTGCAGGCAGGGGGTCGGACACTGAAGCTTTCTTT. The chain links TRBV29-1 to TRBJ1-1, with 7 bases aligning to TRBD1. The CDR3 has 14 amino acids. Per the germline V gene, CDR1 is SQVTM and CDR2 is ANQGSEA. J was trimmed by 3 bases and V by 4 bases; bases with no gene match: 8.

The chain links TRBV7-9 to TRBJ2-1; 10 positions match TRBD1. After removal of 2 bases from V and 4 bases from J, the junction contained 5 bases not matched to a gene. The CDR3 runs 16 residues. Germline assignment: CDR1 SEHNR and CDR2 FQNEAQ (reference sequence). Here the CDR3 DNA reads TGTGCCAGCAGCTTACTGGGACAGGGGACTTACAATGAGCAGTTCTTC. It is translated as CASSLLGQGTYNEQFF. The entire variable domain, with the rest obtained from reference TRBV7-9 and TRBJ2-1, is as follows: DTGVSQNPRHKITKRGQNVTFRCDPISEHNRLYWYRQTLGQGPEFLTYFQNEAQLEKSRLLSDRFSAERPKGSFSTLEIQRTEQGDSAMYLCASSLLGQGTYNEQFFGPGTRLTVL.